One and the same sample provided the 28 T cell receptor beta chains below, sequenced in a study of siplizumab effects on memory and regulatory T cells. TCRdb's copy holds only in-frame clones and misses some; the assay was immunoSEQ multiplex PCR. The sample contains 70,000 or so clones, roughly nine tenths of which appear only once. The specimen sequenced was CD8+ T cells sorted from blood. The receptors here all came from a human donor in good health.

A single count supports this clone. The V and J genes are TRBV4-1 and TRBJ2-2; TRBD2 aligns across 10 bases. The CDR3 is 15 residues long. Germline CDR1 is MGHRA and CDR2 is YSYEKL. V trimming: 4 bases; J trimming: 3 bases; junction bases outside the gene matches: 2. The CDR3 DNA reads TGCGCCAGCAGCCTTGGACTAGCGGACACCGGGGAGCTGTTTTTT. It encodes CASSLGLADTGELFF.

CDR3 DNA sequence: TGTGCCAGCAGCCACGACTTGTCCTACGAGCAGTACTTC. Translation: CASSHDLSYEQYF. The chain is built from TRBV9 and TRBJ2-7; D is unresolved. There are 13 residues in the CDR3. Trimming took 4 bases from V and 1 from J, leaving 9 bases between them. From germline, CDR1 is SGDLS and CDR2 YYNGEE.

CDR3 coding DNA: TGTGCCAGCACCGAGGGAACAGATACGCAGTATTTT. It is translated as CASTEGTDTQYF. The chain joins TRBV6-6 to TRBJ2-3, with a possible D match to TRBD2 (5 bases). The CDR3 extends over 12 amino acids. CDR1 is MNHNY and CDR2 is SVGAGI in the germline V gene (reference sequence). Trimming cost V 7 bases and J 3 bases, with 8 bases left between them.

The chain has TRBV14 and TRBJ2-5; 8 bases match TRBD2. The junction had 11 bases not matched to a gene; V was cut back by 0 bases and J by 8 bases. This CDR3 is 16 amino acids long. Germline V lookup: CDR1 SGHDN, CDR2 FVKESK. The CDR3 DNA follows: TGTGCCAGCAGCCAAGACCAGCGGGGGTACCAAGGCACCCAGTACTTC. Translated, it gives CASSQDQRGYQGTQYF.

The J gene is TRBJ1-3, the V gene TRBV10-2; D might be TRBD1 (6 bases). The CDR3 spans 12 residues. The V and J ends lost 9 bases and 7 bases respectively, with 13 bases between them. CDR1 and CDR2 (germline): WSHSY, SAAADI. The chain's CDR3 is CASRDMGNTIYF. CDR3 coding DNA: TGCGCCAGTAGGGACATGGGGAACACCATATATTTT.

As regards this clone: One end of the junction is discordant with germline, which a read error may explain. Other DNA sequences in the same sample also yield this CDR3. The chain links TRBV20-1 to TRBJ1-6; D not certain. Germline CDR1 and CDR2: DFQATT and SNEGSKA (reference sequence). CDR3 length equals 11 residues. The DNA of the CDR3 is TGCAGCGCTAGAAGGGAACTCACCCTCCACTTT. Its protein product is CSARRELTLHF.

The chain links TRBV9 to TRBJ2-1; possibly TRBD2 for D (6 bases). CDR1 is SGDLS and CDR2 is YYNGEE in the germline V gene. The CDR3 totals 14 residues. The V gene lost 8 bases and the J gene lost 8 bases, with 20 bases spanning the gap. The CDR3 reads CASKAWGDAHEQFF. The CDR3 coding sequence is TGTGCCAGTAAGGCATGGGGGGATGCTCATGAGCAGTTCTTC.

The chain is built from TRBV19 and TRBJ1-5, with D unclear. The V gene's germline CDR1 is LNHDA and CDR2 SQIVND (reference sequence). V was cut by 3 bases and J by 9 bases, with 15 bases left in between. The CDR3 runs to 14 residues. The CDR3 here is CASSIDISFPPQHF. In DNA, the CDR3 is TGTGCCAGTAGTATCGACATAAGTTTTCCGCCCCAGCATTTT.

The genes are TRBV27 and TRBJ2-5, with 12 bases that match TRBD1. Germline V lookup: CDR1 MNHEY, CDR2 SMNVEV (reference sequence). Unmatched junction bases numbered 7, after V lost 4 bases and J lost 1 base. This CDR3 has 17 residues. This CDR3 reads CASSSPSGQGAQETQYF. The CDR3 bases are TGTGCCAGCAGTTCCCCTTCGGGACAGGGGGCCCAAGAGACCCAGTACTTC.

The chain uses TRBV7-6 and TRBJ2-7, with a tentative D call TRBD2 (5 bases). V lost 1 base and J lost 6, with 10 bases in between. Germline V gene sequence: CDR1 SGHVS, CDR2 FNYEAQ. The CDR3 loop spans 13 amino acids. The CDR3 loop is CASSLGAEGEQYF. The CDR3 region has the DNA TGTGCCAGCAGCTTAGGGGCAGAGGGCGAGCAGTACTTC.

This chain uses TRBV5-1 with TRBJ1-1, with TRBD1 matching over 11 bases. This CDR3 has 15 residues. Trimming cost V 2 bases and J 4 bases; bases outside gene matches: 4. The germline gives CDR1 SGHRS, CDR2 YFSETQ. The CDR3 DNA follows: TGCGCCAGCAGCTTTCGGGACAGGGGGATCACTGAAGCTTTCTTT. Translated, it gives CASSFRDRGITEAFF.

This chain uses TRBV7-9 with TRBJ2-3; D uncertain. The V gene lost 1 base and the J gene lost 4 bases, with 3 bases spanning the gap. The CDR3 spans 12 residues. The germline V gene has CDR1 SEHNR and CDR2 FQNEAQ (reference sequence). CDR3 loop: CASSLGADTQYF. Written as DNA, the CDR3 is TGTGCCAGCAGCTTAGGGGCAGATACGCAGTATTTT.

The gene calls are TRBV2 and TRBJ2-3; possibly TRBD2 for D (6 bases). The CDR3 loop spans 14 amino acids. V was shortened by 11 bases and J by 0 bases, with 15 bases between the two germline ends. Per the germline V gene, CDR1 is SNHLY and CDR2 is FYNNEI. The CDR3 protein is CAPGRGWSTDTQYF. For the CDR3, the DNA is TGTGCCCCCGGGCGGGGCTGGAGCACAGATACGCAGTATTTT.

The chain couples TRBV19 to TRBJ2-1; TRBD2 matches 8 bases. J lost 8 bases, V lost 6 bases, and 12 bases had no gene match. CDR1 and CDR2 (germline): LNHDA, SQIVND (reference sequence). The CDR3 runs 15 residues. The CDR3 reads CASRHGGGRSHEQFF. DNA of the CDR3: TGTGCCAGTAGGCATGGAGGCGGGAGGTCTCATGAGCAGTTCTTC.

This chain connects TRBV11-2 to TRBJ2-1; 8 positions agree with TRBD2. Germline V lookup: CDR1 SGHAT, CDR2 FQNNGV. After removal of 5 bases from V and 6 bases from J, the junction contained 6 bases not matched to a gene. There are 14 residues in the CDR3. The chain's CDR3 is CASSPSGTSNEQFF. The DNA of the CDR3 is TGTGCCAGCAGCCCATCCGGGACTAGCAATGAGCAGTTCTTC.

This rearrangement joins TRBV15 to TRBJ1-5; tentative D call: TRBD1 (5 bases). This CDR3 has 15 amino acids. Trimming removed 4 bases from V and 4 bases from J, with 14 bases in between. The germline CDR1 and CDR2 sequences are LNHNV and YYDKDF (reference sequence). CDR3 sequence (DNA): TGTGCCACCAGCACCCACATGGGGCCGAATCAGCCCCAGCATTTT. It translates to CATSTHMGPNQPQHF.

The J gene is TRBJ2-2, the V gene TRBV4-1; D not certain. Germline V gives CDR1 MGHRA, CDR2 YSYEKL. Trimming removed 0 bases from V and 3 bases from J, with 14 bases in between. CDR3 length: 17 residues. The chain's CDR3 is CASSQDPTGSYTGELFF. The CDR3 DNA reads TGCGCCAGCAGCCAAGACCCCACGGGCAGCTACACCGGGGAGCTGTTTTTT.

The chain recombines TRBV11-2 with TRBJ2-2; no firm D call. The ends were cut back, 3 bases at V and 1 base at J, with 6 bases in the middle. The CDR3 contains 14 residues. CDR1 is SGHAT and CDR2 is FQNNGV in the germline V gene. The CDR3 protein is CASSFAMNTGELFF. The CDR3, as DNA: TGTGCCAGCAGCTTTGCCATGAACACCGGGGAGCTGTTTTTT. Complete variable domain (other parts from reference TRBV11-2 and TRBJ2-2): EAGVAQSPRYKIIEKRQSVAFWCNPISGHATLYWYQQILGQGPKLLIQFQNNGVVDDSQLPKDRFSAERLKGVDSTLKIQPAKLEDSAVYLCASSFAMNTGELFFGEGSRLTVL.

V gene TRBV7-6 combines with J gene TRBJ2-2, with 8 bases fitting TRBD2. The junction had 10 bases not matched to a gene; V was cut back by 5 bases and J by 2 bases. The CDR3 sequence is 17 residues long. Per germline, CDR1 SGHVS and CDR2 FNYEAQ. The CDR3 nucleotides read TGTGCCAGCAGCCGAACGGCGGGGGGCCATAACACCGGGGAGCTGTTTTTT. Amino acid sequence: CASSRTAGGHNTGELFF.

CDR3 nucleotides: TGTGCCAGCAGCTTGGGGTTTGGAGGGATGAACACTGAAGCTTTCTTT. Encoded protein: CASSLGFGGMNTEAFF. V usage is TRBV7-9 and J usage is TRBJ1-1; D not certain. This CDR3 spans 16 amino acids. Germline V gene data show CDR1 as SEHNR and CDR2 as FQNEAQ (reference sequence). Between the trimmed V and J ends, which lost 3 bases and 0 bases, there was a span of 14 bases.

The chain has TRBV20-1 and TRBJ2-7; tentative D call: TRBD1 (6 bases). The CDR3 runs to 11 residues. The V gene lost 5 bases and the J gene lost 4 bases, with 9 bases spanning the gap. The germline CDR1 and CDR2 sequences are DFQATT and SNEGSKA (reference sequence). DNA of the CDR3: TGCAGTGCTCGACAGGAGTACGAGCAGTACTTC. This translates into CSARQEYEQYF.

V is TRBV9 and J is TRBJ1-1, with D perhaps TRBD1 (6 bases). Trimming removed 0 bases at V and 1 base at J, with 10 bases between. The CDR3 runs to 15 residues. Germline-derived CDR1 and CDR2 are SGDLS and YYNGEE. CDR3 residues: CASSVELTGNTEAFF. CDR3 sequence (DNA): TGTGCCAGCAGCGTAGAATTGACAGGGAACACTGAAGCTTTCTTT.

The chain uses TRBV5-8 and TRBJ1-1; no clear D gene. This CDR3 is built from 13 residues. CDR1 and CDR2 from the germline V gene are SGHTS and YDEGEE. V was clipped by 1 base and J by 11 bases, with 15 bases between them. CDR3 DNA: TGTGCCAGCAGCTTGAGGCGGCCCGTGGGTGCTTTCTTT. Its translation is CASSLRRPVGAFF.

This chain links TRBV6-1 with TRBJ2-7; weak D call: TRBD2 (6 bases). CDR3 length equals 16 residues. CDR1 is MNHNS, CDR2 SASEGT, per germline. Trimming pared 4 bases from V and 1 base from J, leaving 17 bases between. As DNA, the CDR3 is TGTGCCAGCAGTGGCGGGGCCTATCCGCTTTCCTACGAGCAGTACTTC. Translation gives CASSGGAYPLSYEQYF.

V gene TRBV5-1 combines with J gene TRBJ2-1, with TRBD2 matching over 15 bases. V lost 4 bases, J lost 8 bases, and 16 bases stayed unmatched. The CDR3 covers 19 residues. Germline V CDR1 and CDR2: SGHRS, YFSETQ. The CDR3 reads CASSLRTSGRALGMDEQFF. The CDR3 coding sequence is TGCGCCAGCAGCCTAAGGACTAGCGGGAGGGCCCTTGGTATGGATGAGCAGTTCTTC. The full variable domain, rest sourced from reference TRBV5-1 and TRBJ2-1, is KAGVTQTPRYLIKTRGQQVTLSCSPISGHRSVSWYQQTPGQGLQFLFEYFSETQRNKGNFPGRFSGRQFSNSRSEMNVSTLELGDSALYLCASSLRTSGRALGMDEQFFGPGTRLTVL.

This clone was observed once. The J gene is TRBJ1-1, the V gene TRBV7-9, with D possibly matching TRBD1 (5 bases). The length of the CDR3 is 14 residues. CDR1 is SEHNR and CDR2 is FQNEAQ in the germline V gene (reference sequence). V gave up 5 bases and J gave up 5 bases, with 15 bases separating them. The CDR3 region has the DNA TGTGCCAGCAGCCCGACTGGGGCTTTAACTGAAGCTTTCTTT. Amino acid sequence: CASSPTGALTEAFF.

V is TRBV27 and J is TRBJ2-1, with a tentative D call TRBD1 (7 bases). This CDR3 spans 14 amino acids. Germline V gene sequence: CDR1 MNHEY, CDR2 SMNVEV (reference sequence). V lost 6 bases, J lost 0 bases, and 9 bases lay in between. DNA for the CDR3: TGTGCCAGCAGCCAGGGGGGCTCCTACAATGAGCAGTTCTTC. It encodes CASSQGGSYNEQFF.

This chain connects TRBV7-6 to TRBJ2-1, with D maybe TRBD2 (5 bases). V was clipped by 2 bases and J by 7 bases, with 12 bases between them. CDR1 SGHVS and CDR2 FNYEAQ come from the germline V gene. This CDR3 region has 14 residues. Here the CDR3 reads CASSLNPEGNEQFF. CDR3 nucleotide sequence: TGTGCCAGCAGCTTAAACCCCGAGGGTAATGAGCAGTTCTTC.